This T cell receptor beta chain was profiled in a study of blood T cell repertoires in COVID-19. Study information: From T cells, B-cell-depleted T cells, or PBMCs came the material, which was cDNA or gDNA.

CDR1 and CDR2 from the germline V gene are SGHDT and YYEEEE. This CDR3 has 16 amino acids. V lost 1 base and J lost 7, with 18 bases in between. Original handling: Amplification from reference gene primers served as the basis for estimated nucleated cell counts. The repertoire was sequenced with immunoSEQ multiplex PCR; TCRdb's copy has only in-frame clones and lacks some. From that table come the V and J calls and clone size; the DNA was used to work out D and trimming. The sample records about 59,000 clones, 73% being singletons. The receptor's source is a woman aged 45-65 years with active or convalescent COVID-19. The chain combines TRBV5-6 with TRBJ1-5; no clear D. Sequencing was carried out using peripheral blood. The CDR3, as DNA: TGTGCCAGCAGCTTGTTATCTGGACTAGAGGTCCAGCCCCAGCATTTT. It is translated as CASSLLSGLEVQPQHF.